This T cell receptor beta chain is from a study of blood T cell repertoires in COVID-19. As for the study in general: The study drew acute and convalescent COVID-19 samples from the United States, Italy and Spain. Sources were T cells, B-cell-depleted T cells, or PBMCs; the material itself was cDNA or gDNA.

TCRdb's copy holds only in-frame clones and misses some; the assay was immunoSEQ multiplex PCR. The data hold hundreds of thousands of clones, with approximately 90% observed a single time. Participant reports of clinical history set cohort assignment. Trimming removed 5 bases at V and 3 bases at J, with 16 bases between. CDR1 and CDR2 from the germline V gene are SEHNR and FQNEAQ (reference sequence). This CDR3 contains 15 residues. This chain uses TRBV7-9 with TRBJ2-5, with D possibly being TRBD2 (6 bases). This clonotype originated in a young woman with acute COVID-19. The sample was PBMCs or T cells enriched from blood (not recorded which). The CDR3 loop reads CASSPRDSYEETQYF. Written as DNA, the CDR3 is TGTGCCAGCAGCCCCCGGGACTCATATGAAGAGACCCAGTACTTC.